These 22 T cell receptor beta chains share one sample of origin, sequenced in a study of Ad26.COV2.S vaccination and SARS-CoV-2 variants. The data were produced by immunoSEQ multiplex PCR, yet TCRdb's version contains in-frame clones alone and is incomplete. The table lists fewer than 500,000 clones, 89% of them singletons, with around 2.5% in the top ten. Sample treatment: some 20 received Ad26.COV2.S at low or high dose, single or two shots; about five received placebo; per-sample allocation not given. Sampling was performed 63 days after the first vaccine or placebo injection. The sample consisted of peripheral blood, taken in a trial of Ad26.COV2.S vaccine versus placebo. The origin of the receptors is a person aged 18 to 65 who received the Ad26.COV2.S COVID-19 vaccine or a placebo.

The genes are TRBV4-2 and TRBJ1-2, with D unresolved. The CDR3 sequence is 16 residues long. V was cut by 4 bases and J by 2 bases, with 17 bases left in between. In germline, CDR1 is LGHNA, CDR2 YNFKEQ. In DNA form, the CDR3 reads TGTGCCAGCAGCCTTAAGTCAGGCTCCAGGAACTATGGCTACACCTTC. Translation: CASSLKSGSRNYGYTF.

This clone was recorded only once. The gene calls are TRBV25-1 and TRBJ2-5, with 8 bases lining up with TRBD2. The CDR3 runs 15 residues. CDR1 is MGHDK, CDR2 SYGVNS, per germline. V was clipped by 1 base and J by 5 bases; unmatched bases: 6. Here the CDR3 DNA reads TGTGCCAGCAGTGAATTTGCCCGGGGGGGGGAGACCCAGTACTTC. It codes for CASSEFARGGETQYF. Full variable domain (missing parts from reference TRBV25-1 and TRBJ2-5): EADIYQTPRYLVIGTGKKITLECSQTMGHDKMYWYQQDPGMELHLIHYSYGVNSTEKGDLSSESTVSRIRTEHFPLTLESARPSHTSQYLCASSEFARGGETQYFGPGTRLLVL.

The chain joins TRBV18 to TRBJ2-7; tentatively, D is TRBD2 (6 bases). The CDR3 runs to 16 residues. V was trimmed by 3 bases and J by 2 bases, leaving 17 bases between them. Per germline, CDR1 KGHSH and CDR2 LQKENI. CDR3 in DNA: TGTGCCAGCTCACCGGAGGGATCAGTTCGAACCTACGAGCAGTACGTC. This encodes CASSPEGSVRTYEQYV.

The chain is built from TRBV6-2 or TRBV6-3 and TRBJ2-5; tentatively, D is TRBD2 (6 bases). The CDR3 runs to 14 residues. Looked up from germline, CDR1 is MNHEY and CDR2 is SVGEGT. Between the trimmed V and J ends, which lost 5 bases and 1 base, there was a span of 11 bases. For the CDR3, the DNA is TGTGCCAGCAGTAGGTGGAGGGCCCAAGAGACCCAGTACTTC. Residues: CASSRWRAQETQYF.

The chain links TRBV6-5 to TRBJ2-2, with 10 positions matching TRBD1. This CDR3 is built from 15 residues. Germline V gives CDR1 MNHEY, CDR2 SVGAGI. The J segment lost 3 bases and the V segment lost 6 bases, leaving 4 bases of the junction unmatched. The CDR3 sequence: CASREGQGYTGELFF. CDR3 in DNA: TGTGCCAGCAGGGAGGGACAGGGGTACACCGGGGAGCTGTTTTTT.

A few counts support this clone. This chain connects TRBV5-1 to TRBJ1-5; D is unresolved. The ends were cut back, 0 bases at V and 2 bases at J, with 6 bases in the middle. This CDR3 is 14 amino acids long. Germline V gene sequence: CDR1 SGHRS, CDR2 YFSETQ. Here the CDR3 DNA reads TGCGCCAGCAGCTTGGAACACCGCAATCAGCCCCAGCATTTT. It translates to CASSLEHRNQPQHF.

The CDR3 DNA is TGTGCCAGCAGTTTTCACACTGAAGCTTTCTTT. It is translated as CASSFHTEAFF. The chain couples TRBV12-3 or TRBV12-4 to TRBJ1-1, with unresolved D. The V gene lost 3 bases and the J gene lost 3 bases, with 2 bases spanning the gap. The length of the CDR3 is 11 residues.

This chain connects TRBV4-2 to TRBJ2-1; D uncertain. The germline V gene has CDR1 LGHNA and CDR2 YNFKEQ. V lost 2 bases and J lost 5, with 13 bases in between. The CDR3 is 15 amino acids. CDR3 amino acids: CASSQRRNNNNEQFF. DNA of the CDR3: TGTGCCAGCAGCCAAAGACGGAACAACAACAATGAGCAGTTCTTC.

V and J are TRBV2 and TRBJ1-5, with D uncertain. Trimming took 6 bases from V and 3 from J, leaving 15 bases between them. The CDR3 sequence is 15 residues long. CDR1 is SNHLY, CDR2 FYNNEI, per germline. Here the CDR3 DNA reads TGTGCCAGCAGAGTCTTTGGCGGCTACAATCAGCCCCAGCATTTT. It yields the protein CASRVFGGYNQPQHF.

The V gene is TRBV19, the J gene TRBJ1-5, with no clear D. Germline V gene lookup returns CDR1 LNHDA and CDR2 SQIVND (reference sequence). This CDR3 comprises 12 residues. V lost 3 bases and J lost 5, with 5 bases in between. CDR3 loop: CASSILDQPQHF. The CDR3 nucleotides read TGTGCCAGTAGTATTCTGGATCAGCCCCAGCATTTT. Variable domain in full (rest from reference TRBV19 and TRBJ1-5): DGGITQSPKYLFRKEGQNVTLSCEQNLNHDAMYWYRQDPGQGLRLIYYSQIVNDFQKGDIAEGYSVSREKKESFPLTVTSAQKNPTAFYLCASSILDQPQHFGDGTRLSIL.

This clone has more than one count but fewer than ten. This CDR3 is also generated by other DNA sequences in the sample. V gene TRBV2 combines with J gene TRBJ2-5; D gene uncertain. V was trimmed by 1 base and J by 4 bases, leaving 4 bases between them. CDR3 length: 12 amino acids. Looked up from germline, CDR1 is SNHLY and CDR2 is FYNNEI. CDR3 loop: CASSEGGETQYF. CDR3 sequence (DNA): TGTGCCAGCAGTGAAGGCGGAGAGACCCAGTACTTC.

This chain connects TRBV7-9 to TRBJ1-2; D gene ambiguous. The germline CDR1 and CDR2 sequences are SEHNR and FQNEAQ (reference sequence). V was clipped by 4 bases and J by 7 bases, with 16 bases between them. The CDR3 consists of 14 residues. The CDR3 DNA reads TGTGCCAGCAGCTCCACTATTTTAACAGTTGGCTACACCTTC. This sequence encodes CASSSTILTVGYTF.

This clone has only one observation. The V gene is TRBV7-9, the J gene TRBJ2-1; TRBD2 matches 11 bases. Per the germline V gene, CDR1 is SEHNR and CDR2 is FQNEAQ (reference sequence). CDR3 length: 15 amino acids. J was trimmed by 10 bases and V by 4 bases; bases with no gene match: 9. The CDR3 DNA is TGTGCCAGCAGCTCCCAAGGACTAGCGGGCAGGGAGCAGTTCTTC. Protein: CASSSQGLAGREQFF.

This clone was seen a single time. The chain combines TRBV13 with TRBJ1-2; D gene ambiguous. The CDR3 contains 13 residues. Trimming removed 3 bases at V and 13 bases at J, with 18 bases between. The germline V gene encodes CDR1 PRHDT and CDR2 FYEKMQ (reference sequence). The DNA of the CDR3 is TGTGCCAGCAGCTTTTGGCCCCTCGGAGCATCCACCTTC. It encodes CASSFWPLGASTF.

The chain links TRBV28 to TRBJ1-1; tentatively, D is TRBD1 (5 bases). Per germline, CDR1 MDHEN and CDR2 SYDVKM. The germline V and J ends were trimmed by 5 bases and 7 bases, with 14 bases remaining between them. The CDR3 runs 13 residues. CDR3 DNA sequence: TGTGCCAGCAGTGTTCCGGACACCCTTGAAGCTTTCTTT. It encodes CASSVPDTLEAFF.

The chain has TRBV6-4 and TRBJ2-7, with TRBD1 matching 8 bases. This CDR3 is 16 amino acids long. Germline V gives CDR1 MRHNA, CDR2 SNTAGT. J was trimmed by 0 bases and V by 0 bases; bases with no gene match: 4. Written as DNA, the CDR3 is TGTGCCAGCAGTGACTCGGGACAGGCCTTCTCCTACGAGCAGTACGTC. Amino acids: CASSDSGQAFSYEQYV.

The chain joins TRBV5-8 to TRBJ1-2, with D maybe TRBD1 (5 bases). V lost 3 bases, J lost 2 bases, and 14 bases lay in between. CDR3 length: 15 residues. Germline CDR1 is SGHTS and CDR2 is YDEGEE. The chain's CDR3 is CASSSIPDSNYGYTF. The DNA of the CDR3 is TGTGCCAGCAGCTCTATCCCCGACAGCAACTATGGCTACACCTTC.

The chain joins TRBV5-1 to TRBJ2-5; 10 nucleotides match TRBD2. With 7 bases clipped from V and 5 bases from J, the junction kept 8 bases outside the gene matches. The CDR3 runs to 14 residues. Germline V gene lookup returns CDR1 SGHRS and CDR2 YFSETQ. CDR3 DNA: TGCGCCAGCGGGCTAGCGGGAGCCGGGGAGACCCAGTACTTC. Translated, it gives CASGLAGAGETQYF. Filled out from reference TRBV5-1 and TRBJ2-5, the complete variable domain reads KAGVTQTPRYLIKTRGQQVTLSCSPISGHRSVSWYQQTPGQGLQFLFEYFSETQRNKGNFPGRFSGRQFSNSRSEMNVSTLELGDSALYLCASGLAGAGETQYFGPGTRLLVL.

The rearrangement uses TRBV4-3 and TRBJ2-1; D is perhaps TRBD2 (5 bases). Germline CDR1 reads LGHNA; CDR2 reads YSLEER. V shed 0 bases and J shed 8 bases, with 17 bases lying between them. The CDR3 consists of 16 residues. CDR3 in amino acids: CASSQDLPGGADEQFF. In nucleotides, the CDR3 is TGCGCCAGCAGCCAAGATCTCCCGGGCGGAGCGGATGAGCAGTTCTTC.

The chain is built from TRBV25-1 and TRBJ1-2; no definite D call. The CDR3 totals 12 residues. Germline V gene data show CDR1 as MGHDK and CDR2 as SYGVNS. V was clipped by 4 bases and J by 4 bases, with 7 bases between them. DNA for the CDR3: TGTGCCAGCAGTGCGACATCCTATGGCTACACCTTC. It codes for CASSATSYGYTF.

This clone occurred once. V and J are TRBV6-2 or TRBV6-3 and TRBJ2-5; tentatively, D is TRBD2 (5 bases). This CDR3 comprises 14 residues. The V gene lost 5 bases and the J gene lost 4 bases, with 14 bases spanning the gap. CDR1 MNHEY and CDR2 SVGEGT come from the germline V gene. In DNA, the CDR3 is TGTGCCAGCAGTAGCCGGGAACCCCTAGAGACCCAGTACTTC. Protein product: CASSSREPLETQYF.

The chain carries TRBV25-1 and TRBJ1-4; D not resolved. This CDR3 comprises 15 residues. Trimming stripped 5 bases from V and 3 bases from J, with 13 bases between. Germline V lookup: CDR1 MGHDK, CDR2 SYGVNS. The CDR3 DNA reads as TGTGCCAGCAGTCTGAACCGAGGCGCTAATGAAAAACTGTTTTTT. It encodes CASSLNRGANEKLFF.